A selection of T cell receptor beta chains follows, all from one sample in a study of CD8 T cells in ankylosing spondylitis. TCRdb reprocessed the 5' RACE reads via MiXCR and lists one record per CDR3 protein. The sample holds roughly 490,000 distinct CDR3 sequences, under 5.5% seen once. Sample: blood, either unsorted or a sorted T cell fraction (not recorded which). The receptors stem from a male donor with ankylosing spondylitis. CDR3s include the opening cysteine and the closing phenylalanine or tryptophan. Each record gives: D gene, J gene, V gene, clone size, CDR3 length, CDR3 DNA, CDR3 protein. A D gene is named only where the DNA matches it firmly. A row's size may be missing; if present it is once, few, many or a size class.

D gene: NA; J gene: TRBJ1-3; V gene: TRBV10-3; clone size: many; CDR3 length: 14; CDR3 DNA: TGTGCCATCTTCCAGGGCGGGACTGGAAACACCATATATTTT; CDR3 protein: CAIFQGGTGNTIYF
D gene: TRBD2; J gene: TRBJ2-7; V gene: TRBV20-1; clone size: many; CDR3 length: 14; CDR3 DNA: TGCAGTGCTAGAAAGGAGCGGGATGCCTACGAGCAGTACTTC; CDR3 protein: CSARKERDAYEQYF
D gene: NA; J gene: TRBJ1-2; V gene: TRBV12-3/TRBV12-4; clone size: many; CDR3 length: 14; CDR3 DNA: TGTGCCAGCAGTCCTACCGGGAGCATCTATGGCTACACCTTC; CDR3 protein: CASSPTGSIYGYTF
D gene: TRBD2; J gene: TRBJ2-1; V gene: TRBV29-1; clone size: many; CDR3 length: 14; CDR3 DNA: TGCAGCGTTGGGCGGGGGGCAGGTTTGGACGAGCAGTTCTTC; CDR3 protein: CSVGRGAGLDEQFF
D gene: TRBD2; J gene: TRBJ2-1; V gene: TRBV12-3/TRBV12-4; clone size: many; CDR3 length: 15; CDR3 DNA: TGTGCCAGCAGGCAGGCGGGGGTACCCTACAATGAGCAGTTCTTC; CDR3 protein: CASRQAGVPYNEQFF
D gene: NA; J gene: TRBJ2-4; V gene: TRBV28; clone size: NA; CDR3 length: 16; CDR3 DNA: TGTGCCAGCAGTTTATTTTACGGGACAGCCAAAAACATTCAGTACTTC; CDR3 protein: CASSLFYGTAKNIQYF
D gene: NA; J gene: TRBJ2-1; V gene: TRBV9; clone size: many; CDR3 length: 11; CDR3 DNA: TGTGCCAGCAGCGCCGGGCGGGGGCAGTTCTTC; CDR3 protein: CASSAGRGQFF
D gene: NA; J gene: TRBJ1-4; V gene: TRBV6-2/TRBV6-3; clone size: many; CDR3 length: 14; CDR3 DNA: TGTGCCAGCAGACCTACAGGGTGGGATGAAAAACTGTTTTTT; CDR3 protein: CASRPTGWDEKLFF
D gene: TRBD2; J gene: TRBJ2-3; V gene: TRBV29-1; clone size: few; CDR3 length: 14; CDR3 DNA: TGCAGCACGAAGGGTAGCGGGAGGACAGATACGCAGTATTTT; CDR3 protein: CSTKGSGRTDTQYF
D gene: TRBD1; J gene: TRBJ2-7; V gene: TRBV7-2; clone size: NA; CDR3 length: 15; CDR3 DNA: TGTGCCAGCAGCTTAGTGGCGGCAGGGGGCTACGAGCAGTACTTC; CDR3 protein: CASSLVAAGGYEQYF
D gene: NA; J gene: TRBJ1-2; V gene: TRBV20-1; clone size: many; CDR3 length: 14; CDR3 DNA: TGCAGTGCCCCGGGGGCAGGCATTTTTTATGGCTACACCTTC; CDR3 protein: CSAPGAGIFYGYTF
D gene: NA; J gene: TRBJ1-1; V gene: TRBV5-6; clone size: many; CDR3 length: 13; CDR3 DNA: TGTGCCAGCACGGAAGAGGGAGACACTGAAGCTTTCTTT; CDR3 protein: CASTEEGDTEAFF
D gene: NA; J gene: TRBJ1-1; V gene: TRBV6-5; clone size: NA; CDR3 length: 10; CDR3 DNA: TGTGCCAGCATGCCCGGTGGGGCTTTCTTT; CDR3 protein: CASMPGGAFF
D gene: NA; J gene: TRBJ1-3; V gene: TRBV15; clone size: many; CDR3 length: 15; CDR3 DNA: TGTGCCACCAGCAGAGGACGTTACTCTGGAAACACCATATATTTT; CDR3 protein: CATSRGRYSGNTIYF
D gene: NA; J gene: TRBJ1-6; V gene: TRBV5-1; clone size: once; CDR3 length: 16; CDR3 DNA: TGCGCCAGCAGCGGCCAGTCGGGCATAGGGAATTCACCCCTCCACTTT; CDR3 protein: CASSGQSGIGNSPLHF